The 12 T cell receptor beta chains in this list originate from one sample, sequenced in a study of breast tumors, draining lymph nodes, adjacent tissues. Using its own MiXCR run on the multiplex PCR reads, TCRdb lists one record per CDR3 protein. The sample lists some 250,000 distinct CDR3 sequences; less than 40% were seen once. Breast cancer patients provided tissue from their axillary draining lymph nodes. Sequencing was performed on axillary lymph node tissue. These receptors originate from a female donor with breast cancer. Some clones in this sample may be carry-over from other donors' samples.

There are a few counts of this clonotype. A much larger clone lies one base from this, so it may be a read error. The rearrangement links TRBV11-3 to TRBJ2-7; D gene uncertain. This CDR3 has 11 amino acids. CDR1 and CDR2 from the germline V gene are SGHNT and YENEEA. The CDR3 DNA is TGTGCCAGCAGCTTCGGCAACGAGCCGTACTTC. Protein sequence: CASSFGNEPYF.

In this sample, this clonotype turned up many times. This chain joins TRBV2 and TRBJ2-5; D may be TRBD1 (5 bases). V lost 7 bases, J lost 5 bases, and 11 bases lay in between. This CDR3 comprises 12 residues. Germline CDR1 reads SNHLY; CDR2 reads FYNNEI. CDR3 nucleotides: TGTGCCAGCACCCAGGGTGGGGAGACCCAGTACTTC. This sequence encodes CASTQGGETQYF.

This clonotype was seen at least ten times. The rearrangement joins TRBV14 to TRBJ2-7; D is undetermined. The V end lost 0 bases, the J end lost 0 bases, and 6 bases lay between the germline ends. CDR1 SGHDN and CDR2 FVKESK come from the germline V gene. The CDR3 is 14 amino acids. The CDR3 DNA is TGTGCCAGCAGCCAAGATGGGCACTCCTACGAGCAGTACTTC. It specifies CASSQDGHSYEQYF.

This clonotype was seen many times. The J gene is TRBJ1-6, the V gene TRBV6-6, with D possibly matching TRBD1 (5 bases). The germline CDR1 and CDR2 sequences are MNHNY and SVGAGI (reference sequence). The CDR3 totals 16 residues. V shed 6 bases and J shed 2 bases, with 14 bases lying between them. CDR3 nucleotides: TGTGCCAGCAGCCCCGACGGGGCGGCCTATAATTCACCCCTCCACTTT. Its protein product is CASSPDGAAYNSPLHF.

The chain carries TRBV2 and TRBJ1-1, with a possible D match to TRBD1 (6 bases). V was shortened by 6 bases and J by 4 bases, with 15 bases between the two germline ends. The V gene's germline CDR1 is SNHLY and CDR2 FYNNEI. This CDR3 spans 14 amino acids. CDR3 DNA: TGTGCCAGCAGCCCGGACAGTATTCCCACTGAAGCTTTCTTT. Residues: CASSPDSIPTEAFF.

This clonotype was detected a few times. A much larger clone is a single base away; this may be a read error. The chain carries TRBV7-6 and TRBJ2-5; D remains ambiguous. Germline assignment: CDR1 SGHVS and CDR2 FNYEAQ. The V gene lost 5 bases and the J gene lost 6 bases, with 28 bases spanning the gap. This CDR3 is 18 amino acids long. The DNA of the CDR3 is TGTGCCAGCAGCACAAAAAAAGACACTCAGGTAGTGCGACAGACCCAGTACTTC. The encoded protein is CASSTKKDTQVVRQTQYF.

There are many counts of this clonotype. The chain couples TRBV15 to TRBJ2-5, with D unclear. Deletions cut 1 base from V and 7 bases from J, with 16 bases between. The V gene's germline CDR1 is LNHNV and CDR2 YYDKDF (reference sequence). This CDR3 is 15 amino acids long. The chain's CDR3 is CATSRVLGGHRTQYF. CDR3 in DNA: TGTGCCACCAGCAGAGTCTTGGGCGGCCATAGGACCCAGTACTTC.

This clonotype was observed at least ten times. The V call is TRBV10-3, the J call TRBJ2-3; D is tentatively TRBD1 or TRBD2 (5 bases each). V was clipped by 2 bases and J by 4 bases, with 10 bases between them. This CDR3 has 14 amino acids. CDR1 ENHRY and CDR2 SYGVKD come from the germline V gene. CDR3 in DNA: TGTGCCATCAGTGAGGGAAGGGACGCAGATACGCAGTATTTT. It is translated as CAISEGRDADTQYF.

The rearrangement joins TRBV20-1 to TRBJ1-2; the D is unclear. V lost 0 bases and J 6 bases, leaving 5 bases between the germline ends. The CDR3 runs to 11 residues. Germline-derived CDR1 and CDR2 are DFQATT and SNEGSKA (reference sequence). The CDR3 region is CSARDPDGYTF. CDR3 DNA: TGCAGTGCTAGAGACCCAGATGGCTACACCTTC.

At least ten counts were recorded for this clonotype. The chain employs TRBV9 and TRBJ1-2, with D possibly matching TRBD1 (5 bases). The CDR3 is made up of 15 amino acids. The germline V and J ends were trimmed by 0 bases and 2 bases, with 11 bases remaining between them. Germline CDR1 SGDLS, CDR2 YYNGEE. The CDR3 reads CASSVDPRQNYGYTF. In DNA, the CDR3 is TGTGCCAGCAGCGTAGACCCCAGACAGAACTATGGCTACACCTTC.

This clonotype was counted ten times or more. The CDR3 DNA is TGTGCCACCGGGGGGAGCGCTACAGATACGCAGTATTTT. It encodes CATGGSATDTQYF. The V gene is TRBV24-1, the J gene TRBJ2-3; D possibly corresponds to TRBD2 (6 bases). Trimming took 9 bases from V and 3 from J, leaving 12 bases between them. In germline, CDR1 is KGHDR, CDR2 SFDVKD. This CDR3 contains 13 residues.

V and J are TRBV7-9 and TRBJ1-2, with 7 bases fitting TRBD1. With 1 base clipped from V and 14 bases from J, the junction kept 10 bases outside the gene matches. Germline CDR1 and CDR2: SEHNR and FQNEAQ (reference sequence). The CDR3 contains 13 residues. The CDR3 sequence: CASSLVPGTAHTF. The CDR3 DNA sequence: TGTGCCAGCAGCTTAGTCCCAGGGACAGCTCATACCTTC.